This paragraph reports one T cell receptor (beta chain). The CDR3 length is 15 residues. Germline assignment: CDR1 MNHEY and CDR2 SVGAGI. The ends were cut back, 2 bases at V and 9 bases at J, with 14 bases in the middle. The data were taken from a study of blood T cell repertoires in COVID-19. Source study methods: Nucleated cell counts were estimated from reference gene primer amplification. Here immunoSEQ multiplex PCR was the method, and the copy in TCRdb shows in-frame clones only, minus some. Clonal size and the V and J genes are those of that table, whereas D and trimming came from the DNA. This repertoire shows around 100,000 clones, more than 75% found once; its top ten account for 2% to 2.5%.

This clonotype was sampled from a human donor in a cohort sampled during active COVID-19. The chain is built from TRBV6-5 and TRBJ1-6; tentatively, D is TRBD1 (5 bases). The sequencing input was peripheral blood. Written as DNA, the CDR3 is TGTGCCAGCAGTTACGCGGGGCGGAGGGTTTCACCCCTCCACTTT. Its translation is CASSYAGRRVSPLHF.